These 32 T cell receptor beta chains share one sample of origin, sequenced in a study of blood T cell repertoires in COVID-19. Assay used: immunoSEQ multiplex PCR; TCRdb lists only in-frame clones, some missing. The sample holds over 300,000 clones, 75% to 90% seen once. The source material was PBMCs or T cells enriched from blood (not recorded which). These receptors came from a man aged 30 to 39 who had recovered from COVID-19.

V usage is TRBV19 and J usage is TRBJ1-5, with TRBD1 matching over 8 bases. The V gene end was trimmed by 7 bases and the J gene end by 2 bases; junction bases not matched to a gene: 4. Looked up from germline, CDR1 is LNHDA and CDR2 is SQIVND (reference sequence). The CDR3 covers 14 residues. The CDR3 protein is CASKETGGNQPQHF. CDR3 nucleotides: TGTGCCAGTAAGGAGACAGGGGGCAATCAGCCCCAGCATTTT.

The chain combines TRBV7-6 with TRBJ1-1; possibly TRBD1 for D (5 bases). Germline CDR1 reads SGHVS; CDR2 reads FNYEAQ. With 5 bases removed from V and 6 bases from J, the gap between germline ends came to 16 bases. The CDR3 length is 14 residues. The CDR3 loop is CASSQRGHGAEAFF. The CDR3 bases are TGTGCCAGCAGCCAGCGGGGCCACGGCGCTGAAGCTTTCTTT.

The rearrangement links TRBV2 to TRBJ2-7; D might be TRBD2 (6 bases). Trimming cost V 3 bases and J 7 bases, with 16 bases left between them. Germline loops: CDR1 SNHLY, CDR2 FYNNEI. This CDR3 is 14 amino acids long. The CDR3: CASSDMGTLREQYF. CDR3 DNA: TGTGCCAGCAGTGACATGGGGACTCTTAGGGAGCAGTACTTC.

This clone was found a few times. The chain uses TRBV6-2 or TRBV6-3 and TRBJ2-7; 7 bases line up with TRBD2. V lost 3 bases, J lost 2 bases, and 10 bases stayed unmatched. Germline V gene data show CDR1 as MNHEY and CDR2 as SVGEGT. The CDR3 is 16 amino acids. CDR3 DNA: TGTGCCAGCAGTTATTGGGAGCGGGGATCGACCTACGAGCAGTACTTC. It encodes CASSYWERGSTYEQYF.

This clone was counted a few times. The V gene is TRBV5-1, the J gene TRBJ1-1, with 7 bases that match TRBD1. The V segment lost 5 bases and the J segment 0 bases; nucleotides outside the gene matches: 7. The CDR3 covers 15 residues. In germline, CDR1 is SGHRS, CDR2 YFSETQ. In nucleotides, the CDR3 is TGCGCCAGCAGAGGAGAGGGGGCCATGAACACTGAAGCTTTCTTT. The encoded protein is CASRGEGAMNTEAFF.

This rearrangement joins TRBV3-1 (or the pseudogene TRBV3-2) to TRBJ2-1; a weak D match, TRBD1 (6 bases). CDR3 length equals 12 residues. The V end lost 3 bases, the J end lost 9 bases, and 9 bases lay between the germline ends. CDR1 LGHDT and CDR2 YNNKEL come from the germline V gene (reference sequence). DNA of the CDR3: TGTGCCAGCAGCCAGGGGGCTACTGAGCAGTTCTTC. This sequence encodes CASSQGATEQFF.

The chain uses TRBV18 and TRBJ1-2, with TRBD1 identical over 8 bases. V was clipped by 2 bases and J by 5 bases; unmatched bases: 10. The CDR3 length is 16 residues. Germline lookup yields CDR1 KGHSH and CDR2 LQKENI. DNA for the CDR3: TGTGCCAGCTCACCATCTTATCAGGGGGCAAGGTATGGCTACACCTTC. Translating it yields CASSPSYQGARYGYTF.

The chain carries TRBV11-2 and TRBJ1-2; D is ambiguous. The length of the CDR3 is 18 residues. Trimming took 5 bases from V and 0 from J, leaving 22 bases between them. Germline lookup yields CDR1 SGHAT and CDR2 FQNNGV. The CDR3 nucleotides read TGTGCCAGCAGCACCGTTATGGGCAGGTATCAAGCTAACTATGGCTACACCTTC. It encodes CASSTVMGRYQANYGYTF. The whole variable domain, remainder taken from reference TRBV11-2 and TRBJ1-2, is EAGVAQSPRYKIIEKRQSVAFWCNPISGHATLYWYQQILGQGPKLLIQFQNNGVVDDSQLPKDRFSAERLKGVDSTLKIQPAKLEDSAVYLCASSTVMGRYQANYGYTFGSGTRLTVV.

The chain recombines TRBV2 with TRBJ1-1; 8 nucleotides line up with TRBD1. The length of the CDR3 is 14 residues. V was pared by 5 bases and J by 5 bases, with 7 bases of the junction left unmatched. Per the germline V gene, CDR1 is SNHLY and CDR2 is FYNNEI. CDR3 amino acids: CASSNLQGGTEAFF. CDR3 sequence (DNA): TGTGCCAGCAGTAACTTACAGGGGGGAACTGAAGCTTTCTTT.

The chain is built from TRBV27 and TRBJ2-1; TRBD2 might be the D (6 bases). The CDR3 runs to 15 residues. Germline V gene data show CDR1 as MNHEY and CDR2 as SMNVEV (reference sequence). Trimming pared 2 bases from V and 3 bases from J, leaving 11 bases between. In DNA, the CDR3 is TGTGCCAGCAGTTTAGACGGGGGTTACTACAATGAGCAGTTCTTC. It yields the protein CASSLDGGYYNEQFF.

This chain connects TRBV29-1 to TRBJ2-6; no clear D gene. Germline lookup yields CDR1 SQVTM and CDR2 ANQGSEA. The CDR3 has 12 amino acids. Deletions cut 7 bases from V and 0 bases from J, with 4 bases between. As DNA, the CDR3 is TGCAGCGCTCTCTCTGGGGCCAACGTCCTGACTTTC. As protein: CSALSGANVLTF.

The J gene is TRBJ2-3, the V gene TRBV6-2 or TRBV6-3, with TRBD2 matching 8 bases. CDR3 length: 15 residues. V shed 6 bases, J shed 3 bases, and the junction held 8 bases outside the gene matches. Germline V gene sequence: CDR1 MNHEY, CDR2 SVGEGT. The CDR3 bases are TGTGCCAGCAGCGGCAGCGGGGGCCAAACAGATACGCAGTATTTT. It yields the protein CASSGSGGQTDTQYF.

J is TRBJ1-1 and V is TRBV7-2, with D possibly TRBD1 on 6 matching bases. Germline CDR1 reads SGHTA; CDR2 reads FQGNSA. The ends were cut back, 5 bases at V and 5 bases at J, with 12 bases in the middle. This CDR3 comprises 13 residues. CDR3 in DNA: TGTGCCAGCAGCAGTACAGGGCGTACTGAAGCTTTCTTT. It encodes CASSSTGRTEAFF.

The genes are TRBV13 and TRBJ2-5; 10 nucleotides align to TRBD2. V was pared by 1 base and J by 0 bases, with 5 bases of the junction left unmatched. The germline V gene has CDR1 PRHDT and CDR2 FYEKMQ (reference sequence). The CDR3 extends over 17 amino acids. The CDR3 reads CASSLVGLAGDQETQYF. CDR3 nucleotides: TGTGCCAGCAGCTTAGTAGGGCTAGCGGGGGACCAAGAGACCCAGTACTTC.

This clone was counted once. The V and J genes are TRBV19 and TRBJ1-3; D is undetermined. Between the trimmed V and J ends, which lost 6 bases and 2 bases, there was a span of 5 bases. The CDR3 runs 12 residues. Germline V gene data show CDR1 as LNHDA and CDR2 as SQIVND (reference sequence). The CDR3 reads CASSPTGNTIYF. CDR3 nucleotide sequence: TGTGCCAGTAGCCCAACTGGAAACACCATATATTTT.

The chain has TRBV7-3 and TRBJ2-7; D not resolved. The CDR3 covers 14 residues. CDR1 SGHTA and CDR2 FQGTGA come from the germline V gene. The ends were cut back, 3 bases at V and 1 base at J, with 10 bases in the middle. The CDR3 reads CASSFSRPSYEQYF. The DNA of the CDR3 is TGTGCCAGCAGCTTCTCTAGACCTTCCTACGAGCAGTACTTC.

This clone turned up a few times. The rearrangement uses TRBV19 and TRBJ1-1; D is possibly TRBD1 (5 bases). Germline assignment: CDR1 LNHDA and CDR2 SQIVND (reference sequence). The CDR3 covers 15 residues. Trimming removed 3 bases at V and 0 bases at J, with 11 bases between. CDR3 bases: TGTGCCAGTAGTATTTCGGCCAGGGTGAACACTGAAGCTTTCTTT. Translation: CASSISARVNTEAFF.

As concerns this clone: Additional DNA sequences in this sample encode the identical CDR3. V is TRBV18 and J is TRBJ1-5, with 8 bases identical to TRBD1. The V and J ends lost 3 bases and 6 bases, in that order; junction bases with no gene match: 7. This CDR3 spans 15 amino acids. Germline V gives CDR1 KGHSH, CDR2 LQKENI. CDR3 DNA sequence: TGTGCCAGCTCACCCGGACAGGGTGTTGGTCAGCCCCAGCATTTT. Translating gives CASSPGQGVGQPQHF.

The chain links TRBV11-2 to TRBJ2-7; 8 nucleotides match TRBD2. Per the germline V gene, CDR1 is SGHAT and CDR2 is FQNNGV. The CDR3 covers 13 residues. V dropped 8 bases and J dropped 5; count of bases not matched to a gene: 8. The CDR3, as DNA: TGTGCCAGCTCCTTCCCGGGGGGGCACGAGCAGTACTTC. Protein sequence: CASSFPGGHEQYF.

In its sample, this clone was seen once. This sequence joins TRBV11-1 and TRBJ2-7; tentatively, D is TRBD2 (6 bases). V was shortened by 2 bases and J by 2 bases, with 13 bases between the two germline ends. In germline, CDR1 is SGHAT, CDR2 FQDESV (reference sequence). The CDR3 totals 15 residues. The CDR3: CASSLTEGTPYEQYF. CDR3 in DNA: TGTGCCAGCAGCTTAACGGAGGGGACCCCCTACGAGCAGTACTTC.

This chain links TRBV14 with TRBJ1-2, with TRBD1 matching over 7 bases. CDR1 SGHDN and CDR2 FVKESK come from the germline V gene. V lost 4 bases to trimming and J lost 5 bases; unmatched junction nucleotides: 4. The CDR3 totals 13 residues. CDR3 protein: CASSRDRVYGYTF. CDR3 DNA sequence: TGTGCCAGCAGCCGGGACAGAGTTTATGGCTACACCTTC. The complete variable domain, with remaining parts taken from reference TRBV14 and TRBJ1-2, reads EAGVTQFPSHSVIEKGQTVTLRCDPISGHDNLYWYRRVMGKEIKFLLHFVKESKQDESGMPNNRFLAERTGGTYSTLKVQPAELEDSGVYFCASSRDRVYGYTFGSGTRLTVV.

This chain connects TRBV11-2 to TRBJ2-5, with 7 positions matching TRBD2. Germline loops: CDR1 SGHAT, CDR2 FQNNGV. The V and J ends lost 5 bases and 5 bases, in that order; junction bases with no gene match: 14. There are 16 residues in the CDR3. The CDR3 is CASSRVRAGDLETQYF. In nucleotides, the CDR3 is TGTGCCAGCAGCCGCGTCCGTGCGGGGGATCTCGAGACCCAGTACTTC.

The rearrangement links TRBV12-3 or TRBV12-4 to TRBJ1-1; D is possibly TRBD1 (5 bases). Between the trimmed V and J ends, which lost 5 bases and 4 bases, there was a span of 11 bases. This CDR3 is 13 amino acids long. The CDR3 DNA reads TGTGCCAGCAGTGGCCCCGGGGGCACTGAAGCTTTCTTT. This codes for CASSGPGGTEAFF.

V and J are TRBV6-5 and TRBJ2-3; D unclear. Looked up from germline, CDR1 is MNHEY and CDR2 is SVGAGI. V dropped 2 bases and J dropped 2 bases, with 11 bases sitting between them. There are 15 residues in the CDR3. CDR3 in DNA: TGTGCCAGCAGTTACGGTGGCGGAATCACAGATACGCAGTATTTT. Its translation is CASSYGGGITDTQYF.

The CDR3 sequence is CASITGEYSYNSPLHF. For the CDR3, the DNA is TGTGCCAGCATTACAGGGGAGTACTCCTATAATTCACCCCTCCACTTT. V usage is TRBV21-1 and J usage is TRBJ1-6; TRBD1 is the table's D call, not checked against the DNA. TRBV21-1 constitutes a pseudogene. The CDR3 consists of 16 residues.

The CDR3 protein is CASSYSGSGGTDTQYF. The CDR3 bases are TGTGCCAGCAGTTACTCGGGTAGCGGGGGCACAGATACGCAGTATTTT. The chain couples TRBV6-5 to TRBJ2-3, with 8 bases fitting TRBD2. The V gene end was trimmed by 0 bases and the J gene end by 1 base; junction bases not matched to a gene: 3. This CDR3 contains 16 residues. Germline lookup yields CDR1 MNHEY and CDR2 SVGAGI.

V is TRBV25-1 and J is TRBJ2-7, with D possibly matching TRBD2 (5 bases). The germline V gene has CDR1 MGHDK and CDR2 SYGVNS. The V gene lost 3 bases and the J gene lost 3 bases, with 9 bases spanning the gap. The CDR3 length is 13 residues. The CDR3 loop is CASSDFEGYEQYF. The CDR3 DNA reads TGTGCCAGCAGTGATTTCGAGGGCTACGAGCAGTACTTC.

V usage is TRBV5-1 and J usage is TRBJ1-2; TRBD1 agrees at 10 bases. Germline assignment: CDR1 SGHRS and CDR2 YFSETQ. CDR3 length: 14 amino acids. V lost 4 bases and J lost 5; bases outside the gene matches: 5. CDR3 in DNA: TGCGCCAGCAGCACGGGACAGGGGCCTTATGGCTACACCTTC. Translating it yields CASSTGQGPYGYTF.

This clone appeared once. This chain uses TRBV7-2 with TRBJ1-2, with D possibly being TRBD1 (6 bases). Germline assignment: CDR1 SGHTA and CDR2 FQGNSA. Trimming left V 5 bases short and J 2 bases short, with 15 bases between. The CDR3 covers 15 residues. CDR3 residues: CASSLYRVVNYGYTF. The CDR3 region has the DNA TGTGCCAGCAGCCTGTACAGGGTAGTCAACTATGGCTACACCTTC.

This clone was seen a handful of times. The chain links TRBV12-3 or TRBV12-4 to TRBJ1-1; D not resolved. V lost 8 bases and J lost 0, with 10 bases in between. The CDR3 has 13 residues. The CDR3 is CASSVLMNTEAFF. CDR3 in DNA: TGTGCCAGCTCCGTATTAATGAACACTGAAGCTTTCTTT.

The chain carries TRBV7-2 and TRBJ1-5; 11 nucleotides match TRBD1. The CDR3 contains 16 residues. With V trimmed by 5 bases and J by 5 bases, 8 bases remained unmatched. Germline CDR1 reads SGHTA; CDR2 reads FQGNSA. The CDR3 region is CASSPWTGGGHQPQHF. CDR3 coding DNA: TGTGCCAGCAGCCCCTGGACAGGGGGCGGCCATCAGCCCCAGCATTTT.

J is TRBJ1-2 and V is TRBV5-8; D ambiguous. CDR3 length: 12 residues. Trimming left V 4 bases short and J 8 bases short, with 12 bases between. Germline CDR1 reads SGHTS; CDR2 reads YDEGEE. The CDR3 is CASSRPEVGYTF. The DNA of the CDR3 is TGTGCCAGCAGCCGGCCAGAGGTAGGCTACACCTTC.